This paragraph reports one T cell receptor beta chain. Its antigen remains unidentified. The entry originates in a study of T cells after yellow fever vaccination. TCRdb re-analysed the 5' RACE reads in MiXCR, keeping a single row per CDR3 protein. The table shows nearly 300,000 distinct CDR3 sequences, with roughly 8.7% occurring only once. Whole-study results and caveats: The CD4 compartment and the CD8 compartment contained a small share of clonotypes in common. By day 5 rather than day 15, the secondary response had peaked, though it was weaker. Booster sampling recovered most clones from primary vaccination (approximately 97% CD4, roughly 86% CD8). Sorted repertoires could include abundant contaminating clonotypes from bulk cells.

Germline CDR1 SGHRS, CDR2 YFSETQ. The CDR3 length is 15 residues. The J segment lost 7 bases and the V segment lost 4 bases, leaving 9 bases of the junction unmatched. The receptor was isolated from a young man who received the YFV17D yellow fever vaccine. The J gene is TRBJ1-2, the V gene TRBV5-1, with 11 nucleotides matching TRBD1. Material: CD4+ T cells sorted from PBMCs, obtained 5 days after the yellow fever booster vaccination. CDR3 loop: CASSPGTGGKSGYTF. The CDR3 region has the DNA TGCGCCAGCAGCCCCGGGACAGGGGGTAAGAGTGGCTACACCTTC. Combining the CDR3 with reference TRBV5-1 and TRBJ1-2 gives the whole variable domain KAGVTQTPRYLIKTRGQQVTLSCSPISGHRSVSWYQQTPGQGLQFLFEYFSETQRNKGNFPGRFSGRQFSNSRSEMNVSTLELGDSALYLCASSPGTGGKSGYTFGSGTRLTVV.